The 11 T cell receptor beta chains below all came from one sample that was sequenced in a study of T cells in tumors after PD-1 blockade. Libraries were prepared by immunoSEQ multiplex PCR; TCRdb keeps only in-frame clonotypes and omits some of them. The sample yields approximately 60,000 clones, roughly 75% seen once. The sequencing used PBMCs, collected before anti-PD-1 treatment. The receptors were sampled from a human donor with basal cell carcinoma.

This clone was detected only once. The CDR3 spells CASRGQTTSYEQYF. The CDR3 nucleotides are TGTGCCAGCAGGGGACAGACGACCTCCTACGAGCAGTACTTC. The chain recombines TRBV2 with TRBJ2-7, with 7 bases matching TRBD1. The CDR3 contains 14 residues. V shed 6 bases, J shed 0 bases, and the junction held 5 bases outside the gene matches. Per the germline V gene, CDR1 is SNHLY and CDR2 is FYNNEI.

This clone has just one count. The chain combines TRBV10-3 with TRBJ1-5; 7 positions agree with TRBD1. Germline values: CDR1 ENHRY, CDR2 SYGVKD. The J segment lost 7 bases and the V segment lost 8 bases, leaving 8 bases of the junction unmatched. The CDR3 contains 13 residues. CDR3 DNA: TGTGCCATCGGGGGACAGAATTCGCAGCCCCAGCATTTT. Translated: CAIGGQNSQPQHF.

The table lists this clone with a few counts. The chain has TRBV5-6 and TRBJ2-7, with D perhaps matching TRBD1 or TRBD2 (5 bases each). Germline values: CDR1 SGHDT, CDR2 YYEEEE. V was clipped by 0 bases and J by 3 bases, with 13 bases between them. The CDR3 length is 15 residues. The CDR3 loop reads CASSLGWGGGYEQYF. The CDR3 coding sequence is TGTGCCAGCAGCTTGGGGTGGGGTGGGGGCTACGAGCAGTACTTC.

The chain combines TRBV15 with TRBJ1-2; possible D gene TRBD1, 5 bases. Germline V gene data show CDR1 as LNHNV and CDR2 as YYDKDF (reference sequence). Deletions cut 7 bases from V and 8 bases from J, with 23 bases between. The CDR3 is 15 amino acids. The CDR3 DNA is TGTGCCACCACCCGATACGGGGTCTCGGGGGACGGCTACACCTTC. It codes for CATTRYGVSGDGYTF.

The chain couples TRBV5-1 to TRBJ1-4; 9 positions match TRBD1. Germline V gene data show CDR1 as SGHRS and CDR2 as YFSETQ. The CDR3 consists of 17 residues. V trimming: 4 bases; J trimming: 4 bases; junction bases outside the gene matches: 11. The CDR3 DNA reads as TGCGCCAGCAGCGCAAACACAGGGGGCGCGGGTAATGAAAAACTGTTTTTT. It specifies CASSANTGGAGNEKLFF.

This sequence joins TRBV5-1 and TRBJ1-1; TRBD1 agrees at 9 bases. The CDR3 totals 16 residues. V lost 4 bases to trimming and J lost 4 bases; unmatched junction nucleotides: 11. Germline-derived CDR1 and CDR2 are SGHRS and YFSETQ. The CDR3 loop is CASSTDFGQGSTEAFF. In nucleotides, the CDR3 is TGCGCCAGCAGCACCGATTTTGGACAGGGGAGCACTGAAGCTTTCTTT.

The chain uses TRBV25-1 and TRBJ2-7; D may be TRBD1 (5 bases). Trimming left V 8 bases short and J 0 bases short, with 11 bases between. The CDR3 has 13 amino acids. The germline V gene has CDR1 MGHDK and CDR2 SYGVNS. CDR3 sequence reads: CASLSGISYEQYF. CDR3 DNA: TGTGCCAGCCTCTCAGGGATCTCCTACGAGCAGTACTTC.

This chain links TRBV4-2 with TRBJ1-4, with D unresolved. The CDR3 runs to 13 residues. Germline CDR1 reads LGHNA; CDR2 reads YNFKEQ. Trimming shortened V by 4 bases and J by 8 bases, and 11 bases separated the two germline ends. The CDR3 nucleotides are TGTGCCAGCAGCCTTAGGCTTTGGGAAAAACTGTTTTTT. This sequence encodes CASSLRLWEKLFF.

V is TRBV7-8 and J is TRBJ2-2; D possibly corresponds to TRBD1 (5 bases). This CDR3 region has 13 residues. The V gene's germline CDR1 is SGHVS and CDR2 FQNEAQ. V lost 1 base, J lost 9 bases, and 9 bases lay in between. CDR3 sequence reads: CASSLGYRRELFF. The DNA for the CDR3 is TGTGCCAGCAGCTTAGGTTACAGGCGGGAGCTGTTTTTT.

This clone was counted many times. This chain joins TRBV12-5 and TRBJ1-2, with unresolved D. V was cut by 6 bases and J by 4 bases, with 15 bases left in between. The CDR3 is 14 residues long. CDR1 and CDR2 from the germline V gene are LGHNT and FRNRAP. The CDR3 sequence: CASGTGRGGYGYTF. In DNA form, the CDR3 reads TGTGCTAGTGGCACCGGACGGGGAGGCTATGGCTACACCTTC.

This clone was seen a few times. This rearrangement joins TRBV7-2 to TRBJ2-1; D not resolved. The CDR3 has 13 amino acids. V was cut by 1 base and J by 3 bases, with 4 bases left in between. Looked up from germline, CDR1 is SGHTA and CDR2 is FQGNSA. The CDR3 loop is CASSLEVYNEQFF. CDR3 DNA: TGTGCCAGCAGCTTAGAGGTCTACAATGAGCAGTTCTTC.